The clone carrying this T cell receptor (beta chain) showed up just once. These data come from a study of blood T cell repertoires in COVID-19. Study-level background: Whether acute or convalescent, the COVID-19 samples came from the United States, Italy and Spain. T cells, B-cell-depleted T cells, or PBMCs provided the cDNA or gDNA that served as material.

Those enrolled in Seattle joined during active infection and were followed longitudinally afterward. The CDR3 is 14 residues long. Trimming stripped 2 bases from V and 5 bases from J, with 12 bases between. Germline assignment: CDR1 SNHLY and CDR2 FYNNEI. In the source study's methods: Estimation of nucleated cell counts was performed using reference gene primer amplification. This table comes from immunoSEQ multiplex PCR, and its TCRdb copy is limited to in-frame clones, with some not included. V and J calls and clone size come straight from that table; D and trimming were deduced from the DNA. This table has approximately 170,000 clones, approximately 85% appearing once.

This clonotype was obtained from a man older than 75 with COVID-19, enrolled during active disease. The chain links TRBV2 to TRBJ2-5, with D maybe TRBD2 (6 bases). Source material: peripheral blood. The CDR3 spells CASSETGVGETQYF. The CDR3 DNA is TGTGCCAGCAGTGAAACGGGGGTAGGCGAGACCCAGTACTTC.